The entry below gives a single T cell receptor beta chain sequence along with its context. This sample was taken from a study of blood T cell repertoires in COVID-19. About the study: Researchers got acute and convalescent COVID-19 samples from the United States, Italy and Spain. PBMCs, B-cell-depleted T cells, or T cells were the source of the cDNA or gDNA that made up the material.

Original analysis: Amplification with reference gene primers provided the estimates of nucleated cell counts. The data were produced by immunoSEQ multiplex PCR, yet TCRdb's version contains in-frame clones alone and is incomplete. V, J and clone size were drawn from that table, and D and trimming were deduced from the DNA. This table has about 280,000 clones, more than 75% appearing once. This TCR was recovered from a woman in her thirties who had recovered from COVID-19. Input material: peripheral blood.

This CDR3 is CASSKDLSRGQGEQYF. The CDR3 DNA reads TGTGCCAGTAGTAAAGACCTTTCCAGGGGGCAGGGCGAGCAGTACTTC. The genes are TRBV19 and TRBJ2-7; 8 bases match TRBD1. The CDR3 loop spans 16 amino acids. Trimming removed 4 bases from V and 6 bases from J; junction bases left unmatched: 14. CDR1 and CDR2 from the germline V gene are LNHDA and SQIVND (reference sequence).